This record concerns one T cell receptor (beta chain) sequence. The CDR3 spans 17 residues. V trimming: 7 bases; J trimming: 5 bases; junction bases outside the gene matches: 14. The V gene's germline CDR1 is SGHAT and CDR2 FQNNGV. The data stem from a study of blood T cell repertoires in COVID-19. Participants were aged 18 to 89 years from about two dozen US areas. Some clones are missing from TCRdb's copy, which holds only in-frame ones; the method was immunoSEQ multiplex PCR. The sample lists 200,000 to 250,000 clones, roughly 90% occurring once. The chain has TRBV11-2 and TRBJ2-5; 12 bases are shared with TRBD2. The TCR sequence derives from a woman aged 45-60 years in a cohort exposed to, infected with or recovered from COVID-19 (not recorded which). The sequenced sample was PBMCs or T cells enriched from blood (not recorded which). The CDR3 bases are TGTGCCAGCAAGGGCACCGCACTAGCGGGGGGTTTGGAGACCCAGTACTTC. Its protein is CASKGTALAGGLETQYF.